This T cell receptor beta chain is from a study of breast tumors, draining lymph nodes, adjacent tissues. Findings and limits, study-wide: Data only fit, rather than demonstrated, lymph node origin of most tumor T cells. Luminal-like breast cancer showed significantly higher tumor–nontumor repertoire similarity than basal-like. Data fit most tumor T cells coming from lymph node, expanding in tumor. Tumors had less TCR diversity than lymph nodes, more than nontumor tissue.

Breast cancer patients provided tissue from their axillary draining lymph nodes. TCRdb independently ran MiXCR on the multiplex PCR reads; one entry per CDR3 protein. The table has around 290,000 distinct CDR3 sequences, more than 30% seen once. This clonotype was detected many times. Antigen: not known. CDR3 length: 12 amino acids. The germline V gene has CDR1 PRHDT and CDR2 FYEKMQ (reference sequence). The germline V and J ends were trimmed by 7 bases and 6 bases, with 10 bases remaining between them. The chain employs TRBV13 and TRBJ1-5; D gene unclear. Sequencing was carried out using axillary lymph node tissue. This clonotype originated in a female donor with breast cancer. Some clones in this sample may be carry-over from other donors' samples. Here the CDR3 DNA reads TGTGCCAGCACTATTTGGGGTCAGCCCCAGCATTTT. Amino acids: CASTIWGQPQHF.